Listed below are T cell receptor beta chains from one sample, sequenced in a study of OX40 agonist ivuxolimab in advanced cancers. Clones were sequenced by immunoSEQ multiplex PCR, and TCRdb holds only the in-frame ones, with some missing. The sample holds about 64,000 clones, roughly 85% seen once. Sequenced material: CD4+ or CD8+ T cells sorted from blood, taken in a trial of the OX40 agonist ivuxolimab. These receptor sequences come from an adult with an advanced solid tumor such as melanoma, head and neck, liver or kidney cancer. The CDR3 runs from the conserved cysteine through the conserved F or W. The D gene is left open where the match is weak. Not every row has a clone size; where given, it reads once, few, many or a size class.

V	size	D	J	CDR3	DNA
TRBV5-1	.	.	TRBJ2-7	CASSSTGGSYEQYF	TGCGCCAGCAGCTCGACAGGTGGGTCCTACGAGCAGTACTTC
TRBV11-3	once	.	TRBJ1-1	CASSSPPAGRYLNTEAFF	TGTGCCAGCAGCTCCCCCCCGGCAGGACGGTACTTGAACACTGAAGCTTTCTTT
TRBV15	.	.	TRBJ1-3	CATSVQGTGNTIYF	TGTGCCACCAGCGTACAGGGAACTGGAAACACCATATATTTT
TRBV29-1	few	TRBD2	TRBJ2-7	CSVAAGGPYEQYF	TGCAGCGTTGCTGCGGGAGGGCCCTACGAGCAGTACTTC
TRBV6-5	.	TRBD1	TRBJ2-7	CASSYDGQGHYEQYF	TGTGCCAGCAGTTACGACGGACAGGGGCACTACGAGCAGTACTTC
TRBV9	.	TRBD2	TRBJ2-1	CASSPGLDAYNEQFF	TGTGCCAGCAGCCCAGGACTAGACGCTTACAATGAGCAGTTCTTC
TRBV28	.	.	TRBJ1-3	CASSSPGRGLGNTIYF	TGTGCCAGCAGTTCGCCCGGACGAGGTCTTGGAAACACCATATATTTT
TRBV25-1	few	.	TRBJ1-2	CASSAVYGYTF	TGTGCCAGCAGTGCTGTCTATGGCTACACCTTC
TRBV6-7	.	TRBD1	TRBJ1-1	CATRFRGTNTEAFF	TGTGCCACCAGATTCAGGGGGACAAACACTGAAGCTTTCTTT
TRBV13	.	TRBD2	TRBJ2-5	CASSLGLAMKETQYF	TGTGCCAGCAGCTTAGGACTAGCGATGAAAGAGACCCAGTACTTC
TRBV7-3	.	.	TRBJ2-2	CASTQRPGRGGELFF	TGTGCCAGCACCCAAAGGCCCGGGCGAGGCGGGGAGCTGTTTTTT
TRBV2	.	TRBD1	TRBJ1-1	CASSIGDSQAFF	TGTGCCAGCAGTATAGGGGACAGCCAAGCTTTCTTT